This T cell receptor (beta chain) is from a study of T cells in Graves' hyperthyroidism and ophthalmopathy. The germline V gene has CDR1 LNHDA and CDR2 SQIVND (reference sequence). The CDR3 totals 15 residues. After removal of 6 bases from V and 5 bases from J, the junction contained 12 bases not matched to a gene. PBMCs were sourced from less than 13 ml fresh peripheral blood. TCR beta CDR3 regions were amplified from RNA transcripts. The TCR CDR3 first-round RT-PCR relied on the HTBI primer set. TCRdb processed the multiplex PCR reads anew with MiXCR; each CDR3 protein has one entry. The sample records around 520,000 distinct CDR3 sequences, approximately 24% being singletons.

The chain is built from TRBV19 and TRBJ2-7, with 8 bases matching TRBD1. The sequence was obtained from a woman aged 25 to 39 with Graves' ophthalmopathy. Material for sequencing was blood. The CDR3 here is CASRRQGSDGHEQYF. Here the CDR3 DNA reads TGTGCCAGTAGGAGACAGGGGAGTGACGGCCACGAGCAGTACTTC.